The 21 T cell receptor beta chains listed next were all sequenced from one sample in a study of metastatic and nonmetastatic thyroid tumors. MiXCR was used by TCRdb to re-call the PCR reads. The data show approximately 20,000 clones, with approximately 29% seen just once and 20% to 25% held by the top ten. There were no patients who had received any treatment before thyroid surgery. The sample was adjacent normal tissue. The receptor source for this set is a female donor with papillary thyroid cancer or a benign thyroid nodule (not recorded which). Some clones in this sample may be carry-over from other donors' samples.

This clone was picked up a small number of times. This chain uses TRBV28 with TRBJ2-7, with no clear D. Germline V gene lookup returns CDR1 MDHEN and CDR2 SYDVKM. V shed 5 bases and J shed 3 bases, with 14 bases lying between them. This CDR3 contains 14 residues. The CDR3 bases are TGTGCCAGCAGTGCTGGGATAAAGGTCTACGAGCAGTACTTC. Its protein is CASSAGIKVYEQYF.

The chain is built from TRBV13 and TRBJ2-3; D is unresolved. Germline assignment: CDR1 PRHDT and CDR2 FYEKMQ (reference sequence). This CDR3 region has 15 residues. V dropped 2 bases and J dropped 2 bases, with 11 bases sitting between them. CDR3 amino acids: CASSLLGDNTDTQYF. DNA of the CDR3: TGTGCCAGCAGCTTACTTGGGGATAACACAGATACGCAGTATTTT. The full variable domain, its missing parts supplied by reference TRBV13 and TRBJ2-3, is AAGVIQSPRHLIKEKRETATLKCYPIPRHDTVYWYQQGPGQDPQFLISFYEKMQSDKGSIPDRFSAQQFSDYHSELNMSSLELGDSALYFCASSLLGDNTDTQYFGPGTRLTVL.

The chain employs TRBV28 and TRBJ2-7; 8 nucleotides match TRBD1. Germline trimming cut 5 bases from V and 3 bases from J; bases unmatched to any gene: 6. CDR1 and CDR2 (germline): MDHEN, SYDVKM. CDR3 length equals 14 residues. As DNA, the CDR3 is TGTGCCAGCAGTATCGACAGGGGACTCTACGAGCAGTACTTC. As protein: CASSIDRGLYEQYF.

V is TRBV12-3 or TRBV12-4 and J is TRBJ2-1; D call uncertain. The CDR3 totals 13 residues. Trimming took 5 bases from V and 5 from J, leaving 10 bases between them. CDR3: CASSLFSHNEQFF. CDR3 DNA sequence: TGTGCCAGCAGTCTCTTTTCCCACAATGAGCAGTTCTTC.

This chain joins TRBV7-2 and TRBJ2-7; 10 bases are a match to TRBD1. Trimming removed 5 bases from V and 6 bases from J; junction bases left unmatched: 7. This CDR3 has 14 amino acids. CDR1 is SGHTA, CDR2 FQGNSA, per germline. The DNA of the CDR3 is TGTGCCAGCAGCCCGAGGGACAGGGGTGTCGAGCAGTACTTC. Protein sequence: CASSPRDRGVEQYF.

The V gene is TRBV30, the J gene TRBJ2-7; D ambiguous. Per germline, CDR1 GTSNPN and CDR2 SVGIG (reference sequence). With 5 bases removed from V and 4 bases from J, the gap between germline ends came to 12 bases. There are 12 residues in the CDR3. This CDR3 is CAWDPHGYEQYF. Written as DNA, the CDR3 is TGTGCCTGGGACCCGCACGGATACGAGCAGTACTTC.

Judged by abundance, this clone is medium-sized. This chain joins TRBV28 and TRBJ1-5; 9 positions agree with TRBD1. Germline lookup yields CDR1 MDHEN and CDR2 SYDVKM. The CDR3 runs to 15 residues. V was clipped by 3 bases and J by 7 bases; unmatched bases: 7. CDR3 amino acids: CASSLSGQGEQPQHF. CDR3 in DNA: TGTGCCAGCAGTTTGTCGGGACAGGGAGAACAGCCCCAGCATTTT.

The CDR3 region has the DNA TGTGCCACCAGTAGGCCTGACAGTACCGGGGAGCTGTTTTTT. Its protein product is CATSRPDSTGELFF. This chain joins TRBV24-1 and TRBJ2-2; weak D call: TRBD1 (5 bases). The CDR3 is 14 amino acids. Trimming cost V 6 bases and J 5 bases, with 12 bases left between them. CDR1 is KGHDR and CDR2 is SFDVKD in the germline V gene.

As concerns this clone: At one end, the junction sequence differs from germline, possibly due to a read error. The CDR3 bases are TGTGCCAGCAGCTTAGCTCGTGGACTATCGGGAGGATGGACCGGGGAGCTGTTCTTT. Protein: CASSLARGLSGGWTGELFF. V is TRBV7-2 and J is TRBJ2-2; 7 positions match TRBD2. In germline, CDR1 is SGHTA, CDR2 FQGNSA. The CDR3 runs to 19 residues.

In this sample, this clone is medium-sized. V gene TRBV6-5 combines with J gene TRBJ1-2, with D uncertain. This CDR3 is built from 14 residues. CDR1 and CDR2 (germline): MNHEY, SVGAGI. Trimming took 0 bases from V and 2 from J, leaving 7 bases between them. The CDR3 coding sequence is TGTGCCAGCAGTTACTCAGCGGGAAACTATGGCTACACCTTC. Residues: CASSYSAGNYGYTF.

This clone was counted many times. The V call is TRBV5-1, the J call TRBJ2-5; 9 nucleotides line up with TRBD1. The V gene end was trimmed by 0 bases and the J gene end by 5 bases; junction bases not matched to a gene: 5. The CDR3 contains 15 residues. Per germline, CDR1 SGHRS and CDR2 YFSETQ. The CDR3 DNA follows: TGCGCCAGCAGCTTGGCAGGGACAGGGACGGAGACCCAGTACTTC. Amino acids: CASSLAGTGTETQYF.

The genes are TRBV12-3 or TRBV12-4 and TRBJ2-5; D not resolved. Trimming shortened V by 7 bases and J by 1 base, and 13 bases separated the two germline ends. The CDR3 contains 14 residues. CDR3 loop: CASTGSRIQETQYF. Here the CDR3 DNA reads TGTGCCAGCACGGGCTCACGGATCCAAGAGACCCAGTACTTC.

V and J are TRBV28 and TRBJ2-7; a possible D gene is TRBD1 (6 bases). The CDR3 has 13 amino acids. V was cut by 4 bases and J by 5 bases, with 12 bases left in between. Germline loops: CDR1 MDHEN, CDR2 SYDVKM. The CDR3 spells CASSSRGYDEQYF. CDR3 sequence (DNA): TGTGCCAGCAGTTCCAGGGGTTATGACGAGCAGTACTTC. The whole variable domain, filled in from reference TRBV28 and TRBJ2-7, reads DVKVTQSSRYLVKRTGEKVFLECVQDMDHENMFWYRQDPGLGLRLIYFSYDVKMKEKGDIPEGYSVSREKKERFSLILESASTNQTSMYLCASSSRGYDEQYFGPGTRLTVT.

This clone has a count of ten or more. The CDR3 DNA follows: TGTGCCAGCAGCTCTCGGGGCGGGGGCACCGGGGAGCTGTTTTTT. Translation gives CASSSRGGGTGELFF. The rearrangement links TRBV7-3 to TRBJ2-2, with TRBD2 matching over 7 bases. CDR3 size: 15 residues. Per the germline V gene, CDR1 is SGHTA and CDR2 is FQGTGA. V dropped 4 bases and J dropped 4; count of bases not matched to a gene: 6. Full variable domain (outside the CDR3, taken from reference TRBV7-3 and TRBJ2-2): GAGVSQTPSNKVTEKGKYVELRCDPISGHTALYWYRQSLGQGPEFLIYFQGTGAADDSGLPNDRFFAVRPEGSVSTLKIQRTERGDSAVYLCASSSRGGGTGELFFGEGSRLTVL.

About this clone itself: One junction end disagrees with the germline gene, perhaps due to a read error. CDR3 in DNA: TGTGCTAGTGGTCCCGGACTAGCGGGGCCTCAAGGCAAAGAGACCCTGTACTTC. It yields the protein CASGPGLAGPQGKETLYF. The chain joins TRBV12-5 to TRBJ2-5; 12 nucleotides match TRBD2. Germline loops: CDR1 LGHNT, CDR2 FRNRAP. The CDR3 is 18 amino acids.

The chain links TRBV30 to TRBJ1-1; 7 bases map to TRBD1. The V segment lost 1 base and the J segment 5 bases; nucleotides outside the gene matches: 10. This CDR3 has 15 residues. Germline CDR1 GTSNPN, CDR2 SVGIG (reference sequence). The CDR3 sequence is CAWSATWQGGTEAFF. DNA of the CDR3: TGTGCCTGGAGTGCGACTTGGCAGGGGGGAACTGAAGCTTTCTTT.

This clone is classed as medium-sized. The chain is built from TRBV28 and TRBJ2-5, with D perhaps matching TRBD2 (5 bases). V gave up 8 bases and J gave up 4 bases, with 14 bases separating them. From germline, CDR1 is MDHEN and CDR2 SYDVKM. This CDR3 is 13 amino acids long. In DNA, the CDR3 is TGTGCCAGCGGCCCGGGGTCTCGAGAGACCCAGTACTTC. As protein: CASGPGSRETQYF.

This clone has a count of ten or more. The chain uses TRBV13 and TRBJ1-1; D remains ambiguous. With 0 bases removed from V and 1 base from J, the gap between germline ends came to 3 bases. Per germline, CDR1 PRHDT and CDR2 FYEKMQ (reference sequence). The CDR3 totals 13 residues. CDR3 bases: TGTGCCAGCAGCTTAGGATCGAACACTGAAGCTTTCTTT. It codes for CASSLGSNTEAFF.

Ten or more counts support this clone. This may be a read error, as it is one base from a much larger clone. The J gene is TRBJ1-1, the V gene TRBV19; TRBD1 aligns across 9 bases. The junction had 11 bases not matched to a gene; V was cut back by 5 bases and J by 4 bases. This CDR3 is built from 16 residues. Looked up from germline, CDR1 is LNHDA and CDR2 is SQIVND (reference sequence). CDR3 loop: CASSVLGQGGSTEAFF. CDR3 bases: TGTGCCAGTAGTGTGCTGGGACAGGGAGGAAGCACTGAAGCTTTCTTT.

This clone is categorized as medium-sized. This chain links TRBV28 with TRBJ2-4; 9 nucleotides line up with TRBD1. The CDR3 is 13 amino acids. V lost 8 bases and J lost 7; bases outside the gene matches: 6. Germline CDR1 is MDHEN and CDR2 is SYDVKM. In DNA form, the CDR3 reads TGTGCCAGCGGGCTTGACAGGGGGAACATTCAGTACTTC. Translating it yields CASGLDRGNIQYF.

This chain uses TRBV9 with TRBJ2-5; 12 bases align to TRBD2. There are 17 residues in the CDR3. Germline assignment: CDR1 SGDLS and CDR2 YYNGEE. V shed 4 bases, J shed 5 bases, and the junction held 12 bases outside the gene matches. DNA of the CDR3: TGTGCCAGCAGCCCCAACTCGGGACTAGCGGGCGAGGAGACCCAGTACTTC. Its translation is CASSPNSGLAGEETQYF.